This T cell receptor beta chain originates from a study of blood T cell repertoires in COVID-19. Per the authors' pipeline: Estimation of nucleated cell counts was performed using reference gene primer amplification. Measured with immunoSEQ multiplex PCR; TCRdb has only the in-frame clones, and not every one. V and J calls and clone size come straight from that table; D and trimming were deduced from the DNA. The sample lists approximately 290,000 clones; around 91% were seen once. The CDR3 loop spans 16 amino acids. V shed 3 bases and J 4 bases; nucleotides not matched to a gene: 12. Germline assignment: CDR1 SGHDT and CDR2 YYEEEE.

The sample comprised peripheral blood. This chain connects TRBV5-6 to TRBJ1-1, with TRBD1 matching over 7 bases. The origin of this receptor is an older woman with acute or convalescent COVID-19. The CDR3 nucleotides are TGTGCCAGCAGCTGGATTTTGACAGGGCAGACCACTGAAGCTTTCTTT. This gives the protein CASSWILTGQTTEAFF. Full variable domain (outside the CDR3, taken from reference TRBV5-6 and TRBJ1-1): DAGVTQSPTHLIKTRGQQVTLRCSPKSGHDTVSWYQQALGQGPQFIFQYYEEEERQRGNFPDRFSGHQFPNYSSELNVNALLLGDSALYLCASSWILTGQTTEAFFGQGTRLTVV.